These 7 T cell receptor beta chains came from one sample sequenced in a study of T-cell reconstitution after alpha-beta-depleted transplantation in children. The authors prepared the TCRbeta library with unique molecular identifiers. MiXCR was run by TCRdb on the PCR reads, yielding one entry per CDR3 protein. There are approximately 590,000 distinct CDR3 sequences in the sample; under 12% occur only once, and less than 4.5% lies in the top ten. Specimen: PBMCs from the stem cell graft donor, collected from the stem cell graft. These receptors were taken from a human donor who donated a stem cell graft to a child with acute myeloid leukemia.

The genes are TRBV7-3 and TRBJ2-5, with 10 bases fitting TRBD2. With 8 bases clipped from V and 5 bases from J, the junction kept 23 bases outside the gene matches. Germline lookup yields CDR1 SGHTA and CDR2 FQGTGA. This CDR3 spans 19 amino acids. CDR3 region: CASQLNVIAGGTLLETQYF. The CDR3 bases are TGTGCCAGCCAGCTTAACGTCATAGCGGGAGGTACTCTTCTGGAGACCCAGTACTTC.

The sample holds a few counts of this clonotype. The V call is TRBV2, the J call TRBJ2-7; D not resolved. Trimming pared 6 bases from V and 3 bases from J, leaving 15 bases between. Germline V gene sequence: CDR1 SNHLY, CDR2 FYNNEI. The CDR3 loop spans 14 amino acids. CDR3 protein: CASSATLMSYEQYF. The DNA of the CDR3 is TGTGCCAGCAGCGCAACCCTCATGAGCTACGAGCAGTACTTC.

The genes are TRBV4-3 and TRBJ1-1; D uncertain. The CDR3 contains 14 residues. Trimming took off 2 bases at V and 0 bases at J, with 7 bases between the two ends. Germline V gene data show CDR1 as LGHNA and CDR2 as YSLEER. This CDR3 reads CASSQQIMNTEAFF. The CDR3 DNA sequence: TGCGCCAGCAGCCAACAGATAATGAACACTGAAGCTTTCTTT.

This clonotype was detected a few times. This chain connects TRBV28 to TRBJ2-7; the match to TRBD2 covers 7 bases. The J segment lost 0 bases and the V segment lost 3 bases, leaving 14 bases of the junction unmatched. The CDR3 totals 18 residues. The germline V gene encodes CDR1 MDHEN and CDR2 SYDVKM. As DNA, the CDR3 is TGTGCCAGCAGTTTGGGGATGAGACTAGCTCAGAGCTCCTACGAGCAGTACTTC. Protein product: CASSLGMRLAQSSYEQYF.

The chain employs TRBV5-1 and TRBJ2-7; a possible D gene is TRBD1 (5 bases). The CDR3 contains 14 residues. In germline, CDR1 is SGHRS, CDR2 YFSETQ. V lost 1 base and J 4 bases, leaving 12 bases between the germline ends. DNA of the CDR3: TGCGCCAGCAGCTTGATCGACAGAGCTTACGAGCAGTACTTC. Residues: CASSLIDRAYEQYF.

The chain has TRBV20-1 and TRBJ1-5; D uncertain. V was trimmed by 1 base and J by 4 bases, leaving 8 bases between them. The CDR3 totals 13 residues. Germline V gene sequence: CDR1 DFQATT, CDR2 SNEGSKA (reference sequence). The CDR3 region has the DNA TGCAGTGCTAGAGGACGGGATAATCAGCCCCAGCATTTT. This sequence encodes CSARGRDNQPQHF.

The table lists this clonotype with many counts. The chain is built from TRBV24-1 and TRBJ2-1; tentatively, D is TRBD1 (6 bases). Germline V gene data show CDR1 as KGHDR and CDR2 as SFDVKD. V was clipped by 4 bases and J by 4 bases, with 13 bases between them. The CDR3 runs to 15 residues. The CDR3 here is CATSDRGWSYNEQFF. For the CDR3, the DNA is TGTGCCACCAGTGACAGGGGATGGTCGTACAATGAGCAGTTCTTC.